A single sample is the source of the 18 T cell receptor beta chains below, sequenced in a study of blood T cell repertoires in COVID-19. Produced via immunoSEQ multiplex PCR; TCRdb's table is partial and in-frame only. The data show almost 400,000 clones, with around nine tenths seen just once and around 1.7% held by the top ten. The sample comprised PBMCs or T cells enriched from blood (not recorded which). These receptors all come from a woman aged 25-40 years who had recovered from COVID-19.

The V gene is TRBV7-9, the J gene TRBJ1-3, with D perhaps matching TRBD1 (6 bases). CDR3 length: 17 residues. The germline gives CDR1 SEHNR, CDR2 FQNEAQ (reference sequence). V lost 4 bases, J lost 0 bases, and 16 bases lay in between. The CDR3 bases are TGTGCCAGCAGCTCCCGGGACACCCCCGACTCTGGAAACACCATATATTTT. Amino acid sequence: CASSSRDTPDSGNTIYF.

The V gene is TRBV15, the J gene TRBJ2-2; D possibly corresponds to TRBD2 (7 bases). The CDR3 loop spans 16 amino acids. Trimming shortened V by 0 bases and J by 4 bases, and 12 bases separated the two germline ends. The germline gives CDR1 LNHNV, CDR2 YYDKDF (reference sequence). For the CDR3, the DNA is TGTGCCACCAGCAGAGATCGGGGGGCGGGCACCGGGGAGCTGTTTTTT. Translated, it gives CATSRDRGAGTGELFF. The full variable domain, completed using reference TRBV15 and TRBJ2-2, is DAMVIQNPRYQVTQFGKPVTLSCSQTLNHNVMYWYQQKSSQAPKLLFHYYDKDFNNEADTPDNFQSRRPNTSFCFLDIRSPGLGDTAMYLCATSRDRGAGTGELFFGEGSRLTVL.

The chain couples TRBV18 to TRBJ1-1; possibly TRBD1 for D (5 bases). CDR1 is KGHSH and CDR2 is LQKENI in the germline V gene. V lost 4 bases to trimming and J lost 6 bases, with 15 bases between them. The CDR3 has 14 amino acids. The CDR3 protein is CASSLSARVAEAFF. As DNA, the CDR3 is TGTGCCAGCTCACTGTCTGCCAGGGTGGCTGAAGCTTTCTTT. The full variable domain, with the rest looked up from reference TRBV18 and TRBJ1-1, is NAGVMQNPRHLVRRRGQEARLRCSPMKGHSHVYWYRQLPEEGLKFMVYLQKENIIDESGMPKERFSAEFPKEGPSILRIQQVVRGDSAAYFCASSLSARVAEAFFGQGTRLTVV.

This clone was found once. The rearrangement uses TRBV28 and TRBJ2-7; 10 positions agree with TRBD2. The CDR3 has 14 amino acids. V lost 7 bases to trimming and J lost 4 bases; unmatched junction nucleotides: 7. Germline CDR1 is MDHEN and CDR2 is SYDVKM. CDR3: CASMAGTSAYEQYF. As DNA, the CDR3 is TGTGCCAGCATGGCGGGGACTAGCGCATACGAGCAGTACTTC. Drawing the rest from reference TRBV28 and TRBJ2-7, the complete variable domain is DVKVTQSSRYLVKRTGEKVFLECVQDMDHENMFWYRQDPGLGLRLIYFSYDVKMKEKGDIPEGYSVSREKKERFSLILESASTNQTSMYLCASMAGTSAYEQYFGPGTRLTVT.

The chain is built from TRBV11-3 and TRBJ2-2; D remains ambiguous. CDR3 length equals 14 residues. Trimming removed 1 base at V and 6 bases at J, with 9 bases between. CDR1 is SGHNT and CDR2 is YENEEA in the germline V gene. The CDR3 spells CASSLGGVSGELFF. CDR3 nucleotide sequence: TGTGCCAGCAGCTTAGGAGGCGTTTCCGGGGAGCTGTTTTTT.

The genes are TRBV5-1 and TRBJ2-3; TRBD2 is a possible D gene (6 bases). The CDR3 has 15 amino acids. Trimming shortened V by 4 bases and J by 0 bases, and 12 bases separated the two germline ends. Germline V gene sequence: CDR1 SGHRS, CDR2 YFSETQ. Written as DNA, the CDR3 is TGCGCCAGCAGCGGGACGGGGGAGAGCACAGATACGCAGTATTTT. Protein sequence: CASSGTGESTDTQYF.

The chain joins TRBV5-6 to TRBJ1-1; TRBD1 matches at 9 bases. CDR1 is SGHDT, CDR2 YYEEEE, per germline. V dropped 4 bases and J dropped 5; count of bases not matched to a gene: 6. The CDR3 is 14 amino acids. The chain's CDR3 is CASSLGQGSTEAFF. For the CDR3, the DNA is TGTGCCAGCAGCCTCGGACAGGGGAGTACTGAAGCTTTCTTT.

V gene TRBV9 combines with J gene TRBJ2-1, with 11 bases lining up with TRBD2. The V segment lost 2 bases and the J segment 8 bases; nucleotides outside the gene matches: 9. Per germline, CDR1 SGDLS and CDR2 YYNGEE. The CDR3 extends over 16 amino acids. The CDR3 is CASSVQLAGELYEQFF. CDR3 sequence (DNA): TGTGCCAGCAGCGTCCAACTAGCGGGAGAGTTATATGAGCAGTTCTTC.

This clone was seen more than once but under ten times. CDR3 sequence (DNA): TGTGCCAGTACCACAACAGGGCTCCATCAGCCCCAGCATTTT. Its protein product is CASTTTGLHQPQHF. This sequence joins TRBV19 and TRBJ1-5; a possible D gene is TRBD1 (6 bases). The CDR3 is 14 residues long. Between the trimmed V and J ends, which lost 7 bases and 5 bases, there was a span of 15 bases. The germline CDR1 and CDR2 sequences are LNHDA and SQIVND (reference sequence).

The chain's CDR3 is CASSLPPGYRPYEQYF. The CDR3 DNA follows: TGTGCCAGCAGTTTACCTCCGGGATACCGCCCCTACGAGCAGTACTTC. The rearrangement links TRBV28 to TRBJ2-7; possible D gene TRBD2, 5 bases. CDR1 and CDR2 from the germline V gene are MDHEN and SYDVKM. CDR3 size: 16 residues. Trimming removed 2 bases from V and 2 bases from J, with 16 bases in between.

The chain recombines TRBV2 with TRBJ1-5, with D tentatively TRBD1 (5 bases). Germline lookup yields CDR1 SNHLY and CDR2 FYNNEI. V lost 4 bases, J lost 0 bases, and 13 bases lay in between. The CDR3 loop spans 16 amino acids. CDR3 DNA: TGTGCCAGCAGTGCCCAGGGTCAAGGTAGCAATCAGCCCCAGCATTTT. As protein: CASSAQGQGSNQPQHF. The variable domain in full, completed from reference TRBV2 and TRBJ1-5, reads EPEVTQTPSHQVTQMGQEVILRCVPISNHLYFYWYRQILGQKVEFLVSFYNNEISEKSEIFDDQFSVERPDGSNFTLKIRSTKLEDSAMYFCASSAQGQGSNQPQHFGDGTRLSIL.

J is TRBJ1-4 and V is TRBV7-9; the match to TRBD1 covers 8 bases. Germline V lookup: CDR1 SEHNR, CDR2 FQNEAQ (reference sequence). CDR3 length equals 14 residues. J gave up 5 bases and V 8 bases, and 7 bases lay outside the gene matches. CDR3 sequence reads: CASAGQGLNEKLFF. CDR3 DNA: TGTGCCAGCGCAGGACAGGGACTGAATGAAAAACTGTTTTTT.

This clone was found once. The V and J genes are TRBV11-3 and TRBJ1-3; D uncertain. Germline CDR1 and CDR2: SGHNT and YENEEA. The CDR3 loop spans 13 amino acids. Trimming left V 0 bases short and J 5 bases short, with 5 bases between. The CDR3 sequence: CASSLDPRNTIYF. For the CDR3, the DNA is TGTGCCAGCAGCTTAGACCCAAGAAACACCATATATTTT.

This clone was seen a single time. This sequence joins TRBV3-1 (or the pseudogene TRBV3-2) and TRBJ2-3, with 10 bases identical to TRBD2. The CDR3 loop spans 17 amino acids. The V and J ends lost 8 bases and 0 bases, in that order; junction bases with no gene match: 11. Germline values: CDR1 LGHDT, CDR2 YNNKEL (reference sequence). The CDR3 loop reads CASSHWKLAGSTDTQYF. The DNA for the CDR3 is TGTGCCAGCTCGCACTGGAAACTAGCGGGAAGCACAGATACGCAGTATTTT.

This chain connects TRBV4-3 to TRBJ2-7; 7 bases fit TRBD1. Germline V gene data show CDR1 as LGHNA and CDR2 as YSLEER. This CDR3 has 14 residues. V dropped 3 bases and J dropped 2; count of bases not matched to a gene: 4. The DNA for the CDR3 is TGCGCCAGCAGCCAGGGGACAGATACCTACGAGCAGTACTTC. This translates into CASSQGTDTYEQYF.

The CDR3 loop reads CASSQGHRGNNEQFF. CDR3 sequence (DNA): TGCGCCAGCAGCCAAGGTCATAGGGGCAACAATGAGCAGTTCTTC. V is TRBV4-3 and J is TRBJ2-1; the D gene is possibly TRBD1 (5 bases). The CDR3 sequence is 15 residues long. Trimming removed 1 base at V and 5 bases at J, with 12 bases between. Germline CDR1 reads LGHNA; CDR2 reads YSLEER.

A few counts support this clone. V usage is TRBV3-1 (or the pseudogene TRBV3-2) and J usage is TRBJ1-1, with 9 bases fitting TRBD1. Germline assignment: CDR1 LGHDT and CDR2 YNNKEL (reference sequence). The CDR3 consists of 14 residues. After removal of 4 bases from V and 11 bases from J, the junction contained 11 bases not matched to a gene. The CDR3 protein is CASSPGQGGRLAFF. The CDR3 DNA sequence: TGTGCCAGCAGCCCGGGACAGGGCGGAAGATTGGCTTTCTTT.

The rearrangement uses TRBV10-3 and TRBJ1-3, with TRBD1 identical over 8 bases. The ends lost 6 bases at V and 6 bases at J; junction bases unmatched: 10. The germline gives CDR1 ENHRY, CDR2 SYGVKD. This CDR3 comprises 15 residues. The CDR3 loop is CAISRGRGGENTIYF. DNA for the CDR3: TGTGCCATCAGCAGGGGGCGAGGAGGGGAAAACACCATATATTTT.